The clone carrying this TCR beta chain was observed a handful of times. Its antigen is as yet unknown. Germline values: CDR1 GTSNPN, CDR2 SVGIG (reference sequence). The CDR3 extends over 14 amino acids. V shed 7 bases and J 0 bases; nucleotides not matched to a gene: 6. Measured with immunoSEQ multiplex PCR; TCRdb has only the in-frame clones, and not every one. The table has about 62,000 clones, roughly 80% seen once; the top ten hold less than 5.5%. The sample belongs to a study of radiotherapy plus CTLA-4 blockade in lung cancer. As for the study in general: Objective response was observed in about 19% of patients, and disease control in just over 30%. Whole-study results and caveats: Blood-borne expansion of tumor-derived TCR clones followed radiotherapy plus ipilimumab. Increased serum interferon-beta after radiation also reportedly predicted response strongly.

The sequence derives from a human donor with non-small cell lung cancer who had a complete response to radiotherapy plus ipilimumab. The V call is TRBV30, the J call TRBJ1-5; 7 nucleotides match TRBD1. The sample was peripheral blood, taken from a patient treated with radiotherapy plus ipilimumab. The CDR3 spells CAFNRGGSNQPQHF. For the CDR3, the DNA is TGTGCCTTCAACAGGGGAGGTAGCAATCAGCCCCAGCATTTT.